This T cell receptor beta chain was observed in a study of blood T cell repertoires in COVID-19. Generated by immunoSEQ multiplex PCR, the TCRdb table keeps only in-frame clones and is missing some. This table has fewer than 350,000 clones, 75% to 90% appearing once. J gave up 4 bases and V 4 bases, and 6 bases lay outside the gene matches. Looked up from germline, CDR1 is SGHRS and CDR2 is YFSETQ. The CDR3 sequence is 14 residues long. Cohorts were assigned according to the clinical history that participants reported. The origin of this receptor is a woman under 40 who had been exposed to COVID-19. Input material: PBMCs or T cells enriched from blood (not recorded which). This chain connects TRBV5-1 to TRBJ2-5, with 8 positions matching TRBD1. The CDR3 nucleotides read TGCGCCAGCAGCCGAACAGGGGGGAGAGAGACCCAGTACTTC. It specifies CASSRTGGRETQYF.